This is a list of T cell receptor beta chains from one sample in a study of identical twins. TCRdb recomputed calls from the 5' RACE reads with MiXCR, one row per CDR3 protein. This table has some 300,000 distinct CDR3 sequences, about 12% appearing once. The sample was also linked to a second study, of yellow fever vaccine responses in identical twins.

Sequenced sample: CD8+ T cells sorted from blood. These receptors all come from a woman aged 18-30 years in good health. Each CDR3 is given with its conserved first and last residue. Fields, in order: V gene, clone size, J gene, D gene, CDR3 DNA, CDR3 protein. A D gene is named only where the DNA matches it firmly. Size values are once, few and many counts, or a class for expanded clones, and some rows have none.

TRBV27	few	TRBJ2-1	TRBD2	TGTGCCAGCAGTATGACTAGCTTGAATGAGCAGTTCTTC	CASSMTSLNEQFF
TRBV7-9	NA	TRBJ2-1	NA	TGTGCCAGCAGCTTAGATGCCGGGTCTGTCCCGAATGAGCAGTTCTTC	CASSLDAGSVPNEQFF
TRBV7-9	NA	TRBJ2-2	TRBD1	TGTGCCAGCCAGGACAGGGGTTACCCCGGGGAGCTGTTTTTT	CASQDRGYPGELFF
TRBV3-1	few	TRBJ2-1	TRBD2	TGTGCCAGCAGCCAACGGCTAGCGGGAGCCAATGAGCAGTTCTTC	CASSQRLAGANEQFF
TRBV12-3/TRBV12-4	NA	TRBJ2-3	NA	TGTGCCAGCAGTTCAGAGGGACACCGCGGCTATTATACGCAGTATTTT	CASSSEGHRGYYTQYF
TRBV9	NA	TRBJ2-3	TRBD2	TGTGCCAGCAGCGTAGTGGGGACTAGTTCTCCAGATACGCAGTATTTT	CASSVVGTSSPDTQYF
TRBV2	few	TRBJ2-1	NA	TGTGCCAGCAGTGAAGCGGAGGGTTCCTACAATGAGCAGTTCTTC	CASSEAEGSYNEQFF
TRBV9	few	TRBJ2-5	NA	TGTGCCAGCAGCGGGGGGGCCGGGGAGACCCAGTACTTC	CASSGGAGETQYF
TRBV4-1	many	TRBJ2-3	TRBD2	TGCGCCAGCAGCCGAGGACTAGCGGAGGCAGATACGCAGTATTTT	CASSRGLAEADTQYF
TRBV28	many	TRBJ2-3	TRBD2	TGTGCCAGCAGTCTAGCGGGCGACAGCACAGATACGCAGTATTTT	CASSLAGDSTDTQYF
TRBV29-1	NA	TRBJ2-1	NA	TGCAGCGTTGAATTGCGGGACACCCAAGGGAATGAGCAGTTCTTC	CSVELRDTQGNEQFF
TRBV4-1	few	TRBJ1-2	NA	TGCGCCAGCAGCCAAGATGGGGGGAATCGGGGCTACACCTTC	CASSQDGGNRGYTF
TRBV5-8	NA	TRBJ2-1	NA	TGTGCCAGCAGCTTACTTGACCTGTGGAGCTCCTACAATGAGCAGTTCTTC	CASSLLDLWSSYNEQFF
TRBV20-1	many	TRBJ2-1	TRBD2	TGCAGTGCTCCCACTAGCGACAGATTCAACAATGAGCAGTTCTTC	CSAPTSDRFNNEQFF
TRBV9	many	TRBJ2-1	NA	TGTGCCAGCAGCTCCCGCCCCCTTGCCGGTAGCTCCTACAATGAGCAGTTCTTC	CASSSRPLAGSSYNEQFF
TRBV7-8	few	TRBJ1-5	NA	TGTGCCAGCAGCTTCTGGGGGCCCAGGCCCCAGCATTTT	CASSFWGPRPQHF
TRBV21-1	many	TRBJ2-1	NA	TGTGCCAGCAGCAAAGATGGAGAGCATGAGCAGTTCTTC	CASSKDGEHEQFF
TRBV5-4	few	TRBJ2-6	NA	TGTGCCAGCAGATCCGGGACAACTCTCTCTGGGGCCAACGTCCTGACTTTC	CASRSGTTLSGANVLTF
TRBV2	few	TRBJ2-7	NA	TGTGCCAGCAGCCGGGCGAGTAGCGTCTCCTACGAGCAGTACTTC	CASSRASSVSYEQYF
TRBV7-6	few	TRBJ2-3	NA	TGTGCCAGCAGCTTAGCGTCCAGCGGAGGCAGCACAGATACGCAGTATTTT	CASSLASSGGSTDTQYF
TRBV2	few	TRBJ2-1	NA	TGTGCCAGCAGTGAGGAGGGAAACTCCTACAATGAGCAGTTCTTC	CASSEEGNSYNEQFF
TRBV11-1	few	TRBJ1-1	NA	TGTGCCAGCAGCCAGGAACCGGGACAAGAGCCTAGTGGCACTGAAGCTTTCTTT	CASSQEPGQEPSGTEAFF
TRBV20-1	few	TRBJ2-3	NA	TGCAGTGCCCATACAGATACGCAGTATTTT	CSAHTDTQYF
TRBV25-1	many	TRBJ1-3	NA	TGTGCCAGCAGTGAATCCCTCCCGGGAAACACCATATATTTT	CASSESLPGNTIYF
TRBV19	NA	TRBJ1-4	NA	TGTGCCAGTAGTATAATACCAGGGGACGAAAAACTGTTTTTT	CASSIIPGDEKLFF
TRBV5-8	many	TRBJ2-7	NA	TGTGCCAGCAGCTCACTAGTAGAGGGATACGAGCAGTACTTC	CASSSLVEGYEQYF
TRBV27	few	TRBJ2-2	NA	TGTGCCAGCAGGGGGGGGCCCTTCACCGGGGAGCTGTTTTTT	CASRGGPFTGELFF
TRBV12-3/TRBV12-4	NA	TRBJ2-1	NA	TGTGCCAGCAGTCCACAGGGTCCGGGGTCCTACAATGAGCAGTTCTTC	CASSPQGPGSYNEQFF
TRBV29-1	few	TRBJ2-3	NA	TGCAGCGTTGAAGGTACTAGGCCTTTCACAGATACGCAGTATTTT	CSVEGTRPFTDTQYF
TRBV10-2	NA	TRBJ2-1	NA	TGCGCCAGCAGTGAGCTCTTCTGGACGTACAATGAGCAGTTCTTC	CASSELFWTYNEQFF
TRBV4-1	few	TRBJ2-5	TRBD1	TGCGCCAGCAGCCAGGGGACAGTCCAAGAGACCCAGTACTTC	CASSQGTVQETQYF
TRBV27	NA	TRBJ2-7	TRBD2	TGTGCCAGCACCCAAGGACTAGCGGGAGGGCGGAGGGAGCAGTACTTC	CASTQGLAGGRREQYF
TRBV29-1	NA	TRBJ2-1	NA	TGCAGCGTTGCCGGGGAGTCCTACAATGAGCAGTTCTTC	CSVAGESYNEQFF
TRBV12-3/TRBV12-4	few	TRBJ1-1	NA	TGTGCCAGCACCGAGGGGGGAGAAGCTTTCTTT	CASTEGGEAFF
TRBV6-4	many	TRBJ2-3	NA	TGTGCCAGCAGTGACTCCGGGCTAGGGGCAGATACGCAGTATTTT	CASSDSGLGADTQYF
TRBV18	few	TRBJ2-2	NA	TGTGCCAGCTCACCGTGGTCTGTACTGAACACCGGGGAGCTGTTTTTT	CASSPWSVLNTGELFF
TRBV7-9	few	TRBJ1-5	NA	TGTGCCAGCAGCCCGCCGGGACTTACGGGTCAGCCCCAGCATTTT	CASSPPGLTGQPQHF
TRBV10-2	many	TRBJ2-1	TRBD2	TGCGCCAGCAGTGAGTCGAGGCGGGAGGGCCCAATAAATGAGCAGTTCTTC	CASSESRREGPINEQFF
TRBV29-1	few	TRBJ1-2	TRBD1	TGCAGCGTTGAAATGGGACAGGCGAACTATGGCTACACCTTC	CSVEMGQANYGYTF
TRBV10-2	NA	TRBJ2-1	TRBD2	TGCGCCAGCAGTGACTCGACTAGCGGGAGGCATAATGAGCAGTTCTTC	CASSDSTSGRHNEQFF
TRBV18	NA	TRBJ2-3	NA	TGTGCCAGCTCACCCGACCAGGGAAGCACAGATACGCAGTATTTT	CASSPDQGSTDTQYF
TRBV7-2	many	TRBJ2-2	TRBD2	TGTGCCAGCAGCCTTCTCGCGGGGGTTGGAACCGGGGAGCTGTTTTTT	CASSLLAGVGTGELFF
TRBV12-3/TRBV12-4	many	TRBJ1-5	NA	TGTGCCAGCAGCCCTTGGGGGGATGGCAATCAGCCCCAGCATTTT	CASSPWGDGNQPQHF
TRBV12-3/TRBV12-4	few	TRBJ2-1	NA	TGTGCCAGCAGCACCTACAGGGCTGACAATGAGCAGTTCTTC	CASSTYRADNEQFF
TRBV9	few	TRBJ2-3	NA	TGTGCCAGCCCCCCAGCGGGCGTCACTAGCACAGATACGCAGTATTTT	CASPPAGVTSTDTQYF
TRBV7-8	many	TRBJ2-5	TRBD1	TGTGCCAGCAGCGCGCACGCCACAGGGGGCGCCGACCAGTACTTC	CASSAHATGGADQYF
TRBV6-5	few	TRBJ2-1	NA	TGTGCCAGCAGTTACGGGAGAAGAAGGGATGAGCAGTTCTTC	CASSYGRRRDEQFF
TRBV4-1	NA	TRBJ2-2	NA	TGCGCCAGCAGCCAAGCGCAGGGGATCGGGGAGCTGTTTTTT	CASSQAQGIGELFF
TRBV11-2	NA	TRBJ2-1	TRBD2	TGTGCCAGCAGCTCGTCGGGACTAGCTTACAATGAGCAGTTCTTC	CASSSSGLAYNEQFF
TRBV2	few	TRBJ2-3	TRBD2	TGTGCCAGCAGTGAATTGGGAGGGCGGTCCACAGATACGCAGTATTTT	CASSELGGRSTDTQYF
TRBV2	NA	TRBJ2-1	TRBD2	TGTGCCAGCAGTGAGGGTGCGGGAGTAAATACCTACAATGAGCAGTTCTTC	CASSEGAGVNTYNEQFF
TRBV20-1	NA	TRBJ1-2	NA	TGCAGTGCCCCTCCCCCCTATGGCTACACCTTC	CSAPPPYGYTF
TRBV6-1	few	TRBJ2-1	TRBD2	TGTGCCAGCAAAGAGCGGGGCTCCTACAATGAGCAGTTCTTC	CASKERGSYNEQFF
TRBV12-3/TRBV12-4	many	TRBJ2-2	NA	TGTGCCAGCAGTTATACCCAAGGGCCCGGGGAGCTGTTTTTT	CASSYTQGPGELFF
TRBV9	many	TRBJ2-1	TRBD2	TGTGCCAGCAGCGTAGCGGGGACTAGCATCCACAATGAGCAGTTCTTC	CASSVAGTSIHNEQFF
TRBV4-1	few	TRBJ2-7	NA	TGCGCCAGCAGCCGAGAAGGCCGGGACCATTCCCACGAGCAGTACTTC	CASSREGRDHSHEQYF
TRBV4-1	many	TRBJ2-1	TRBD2	TGCGCCAGCACGGCTAGCGGGGGCTTACGCTCCTACAATGAGCAGTTCTTC	CASTASGGLRSYNEQFF
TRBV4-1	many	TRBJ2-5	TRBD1	TGCGCCAGCAGCCAAGGGACAGGGCTGTTGGAAGAGACCCAGTACTTC	CASSQGTGLLEETQYF
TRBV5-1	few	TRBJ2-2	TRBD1	TGCGCCAGCAGCTTGTGGGACCCTGGGACAGGAGGGTCTACCGGGGAGCTGTTTTTT	CASSLWDPGTGGSTGELFF